This T cell receptor (beta chain) was retrieved from a study of blood T cell repertoires in COVID-19. Only in-frame clones appear in the TCRdb table, and some are missing; sequencing was by immunoSEQ multiplex PCR. The data contain some 250,000 clones, 80% to 90% of them seen just once; the ten biggest clones take up around 12%. The CDR3 runs 16 residues. Trimming removed 5 bases at V and 5 bases at J, with 21 bases between. Germline CDR1 is MNHNY and CDR2 is SVGAGI (reference sequence). The sequencing input was peripheral blood. This TCR was recovered from a woman in her 30s with COVID-19, enrolled during active disease. The chain recombines TRBV6-6 with TRBJ1-2; the D gene is possibly TRBD1 (6 bases). For the CDR3, the DNA is TGTGCCAGCAGTCGATTACAGGGTGGGGGTGATTATGGCTACACCTTC. Translating it yields CASSRLQGGGDYGYTF.